Listed below are T cell receptor beta chains from one sample, sequenced in a study of T cell clones after liver transplantation. The method was immunoSEQ multiplex PCR; TCRdb's version includes in-frame clones alone and lacks a portion of them. The table lists about 75,000 clones, 80% to 90% of them singletons. This material consisted of CD4+ T cells from blood, taken less than 50 months after liver transplant. Receptor source: a human patient who received a liver transplant. The graft donor may account for some of the T cells. The CDR3 runs from the conserved cysteine through the conserved F or W. The D gene is left open where the match is weak. Only some rows state a clone size, as once, few, many or a class for expanded clones.

J gene | clone size | V gene | D gene | CDR3 DNA | CDR3 protein
TRBJ2-5 | - | TRBV21-1 | - | TGTGCCAGCACAACAGGGGGGGAGACCCAGTACTTC | CASTTGGETQYF
TRBJ2-2 | - | TRBV10-3 | TRBD1 | TGTGCCATCACCCCCGGAAGACAGGGTAACACCGGGGAGCTGTTTTTT | CAITPGRQGNTGELFF
TRBJ2-4 | few | TRBV5-1 | TRBD1 | TGCGCCAGCAGCGCAGGGACAGCTCTTAAAAACATTCAGTACTTC | CASSAGTALKNIQYF
TRBJ1-1 | few | TRBV5-8 | - | TGTGCCAGCAGACGCGACTGGAACACTGAAGCTTTCTTT | CASRRDWNTEAFF
TRBJ2-6 | - | TRBV7-9 | TRBD1 | TGTGCCAGCAGCCCAGGTTCTGGACAGGGGGCGCCTGGGGCCAACGTCCTGACTTTC | CASSPGSGQGAPGANVLTF
TRBJ2-4 | - | TRBV6-5 | - | TGTGCCAGCAGGCAGGGGTTTGCCAAAAACATTCAGTACTTC | CASRQGFAKNIQYF
TRBJ2-7 | once | TRBV5-1 | - | TGCGCCAGCAGCTTGGTTGCAGGGAGCTCCTACGAGCAGTACTTC | CASSLVAGSSYEQYF
TRBJ2-1 | - | TRBV6-4 | TRBD2 | TGTGCCAGCAGTGTTACCAGCGGGAGGGGCAATGAGCAGTTCTTC | CASSVTSGRGNEQFF
TRBJ2-2 | once | TRBV6-4 | - | TGTGCCAGCAGTGCGGACAGAAACACCGGGGAGCTGTTTTTT | CASSADRNTGELFF
TRBJ2-1 | - | TRBV5-1 | TRBD2 | TGCGCCAGCAGCCTCGGGGGCTCTAGCGGGAAGAATGAGCAGTTCTTC | CASSLGGSSGKNEQFF
TRBJ2-5 | - | TRBV7-8 | - | TGTGCCAGCAGCTTAGTGCGGAGCCAAGAGACCCAGTACTTC | CASSLVRSQETQYF
TRBJ2-5 | - | TRBV2 | - | TGTGCCAGCAGTCCAGGGGTGGGGCACCAAGAGACCCAGTACTTC | CASSPGVGHQETQYF
TRBJ2-6 | - | TRBV5-1 | - | TGCGCCAGCAGCGCGGGGTCTGGGGCCAACGTCCTGACTTTC | CASSAGSGANVLTF
TRBJ1-3 | - | TRBV4-3 | - | TGCGCCAGCAGCGGAGCGGGAGCTGGAAACACCATATATTTT | CASSGAGAGNTIYF
TRBJ1-5 | - | TRBV10-3 | - | TGTGCCATCGGAGGGAGCAATAGCAATCAGCCCCAGCATTTT | CAIGGSNSNQPQHF
TRBJ2-4 | - | TRBV7-9 | TRBD2 | TGTGCCAGCAGCTTTTCCGGACTAGCGGGGGACATTCAGTACTTC | CASSFSGLAGDIQYF
TRBJ2-1 | once | TRBV7-2 | - | TGTGCCAGCAGCTCGGGGGTTTACAATGAGCAGTTCTTC | CASSSGVYNEQFF
TRBJ2-6 | once | TRBV7-3 | - | TGTGCCAGCAGCTTAAACGGACGCAATGGGGCCAACGTCCTGACTTTC | CASSLNGRNGANVLTF
TRBJ2-5 | - | TRBV4-3 | - | TGCGCCAGTTCCCGAGCCGGGGAGCAAGAGACCCAGTACTTC | CASSRAGEQETQYF
TRBJ1-1 | once | TRBV4-3 | TRBD1 | TGCGCCAGCAGCCAAGATCGACAGGGGGAAGCTTTCTTT | CASSQDRQGEAFF
TRBJ2-5 | - | TRBV2 | - | TGTGCCAGCTCCGTAAAAAGTCCCCACACAGAGACCCAGTACTTC | CASSVKSPHTETQYF
TRBJ2-7 | - | TRBV7-2 | TRBD2 | TGTGCCAGCAGCTCGGGACTAGCGGGAAACGAGCAGTACTTC | CASSSGLAGNEQYF
TRBJ2-2 | - | TRBV5-6 | - | TGTGCCAGCAGTCGGGACCTCGGGGAGCTGTTTTTT | CASSRDLGELFF
TRBJ2-3 | - | TRBV7-3 | TRBD1 | TGTGCCAGCAGCCCACGACAGGGGCCTACAGATACGCAGTATTTT | CASSPRQGPTDTQYF
TRBJ2-5 | - | TRBV4-3 | - | TGCGCCAGCAGCCAAGATCTGGGACCGAAGACCCAGTACTTC | CASSQDLGPKTQYF
TRBJ2-7 | - | TRBV15 | TRBD1 | TGTGCCACCAGCTGGGGACAGGCCTACGAGCAGTACTTC | CATSWGQAYEQYF
TRBJ2-1 | - | TRBV29-1 | - | TGCAGCGGTCGAGGGGGGGGTAGCAGGAATGAGCAGTTCTTC | CSGRGGGSRNEQFF
TRBJ2-1 | once | TRBV5-1 | - | TGCGCCAGCAGCTTGAACGCAGGGGATACCTACAATGAGCAGTTCTTC | CASSLNAGDTYNEQFF
TRBJ2-5 | - | TRBV6-5 | - | TGTGCCAGCAGTTACACCGGATCCGGGACCCAGTACTTC | CASSYTGSGTQYF
TRBJ2-1 | once | TRBV7-2 | - | TGTGCCAGCAGCTTCGCACCCGAGAAGCAGTTCTTC | CASSFAPEKQFF
TRBJ2-5 | - | TRBV6-1 | TRBD1 | TGTGCCAGCAATTATGGACAGGGAGAGACCCAGTACTTC | CASNYGQGETQYF
TRBJ2-3 | - | TRBV28 | TRBD2 | TGTGCCAGCAGCCTGAGCGGGAGGTGGAATACGCAGTATTTT | CASSLSGRWNTQYF
TRBJ1-1 | - | TRBV28 | - | TGTGCCAGCAGTCCCCTTGAGAACACTGAAGCTTTCTTT | CASSPLENTEAFF
TRBJ2-2 | - | TRBV2 | TRBD2 | TGTGCCAGCCCTAAAGTGACTAGCGGGAGGTGGACCGGGGAGCTGTTTTTT | CASPKVTSGRWTGELFF
TRBJ2-2 | - | TRBV19 | - | TGTGCCAGTAGTATAAGATCCCCGGGCGGGGAGCTGTTTTTT | CASSIRSPGGELFF
TRBJ2-2 | - | TRBV9 | TRBD1 | TGTGCCAGCAGCGTAACGGGACAGGGGAACACCGGGGAGCTGTTTTTT | CASSVTGQGNTGELFF
TRBJ2-1 | - | TRBV5-1 | TRBD2 | TGCGCCAGCAGCTTGCGGACTAGCGGGAGTGATGAGCAGTTCTTC | CASSLRTSGSDEQFF
TRBJ2-3 | - | TRBV5-1 | - | TGCGCCAGCAGCTGGAGTATTTTCACAGATACGCAGTATTTT | CASSWSIFTDTQYF
TRBJ1-1 | - | TRBV5-1 | - | TGCGCCAGCAGCCCGGACGGGGGCCGGAACACTGAAGCTTTCTTT | CASSPDGGRNTEAFF
TRBJ1-2 | few | TRBV30 | - | TGTGCCTGGAGGGTCCAAGAGTATGGCTACACCTTC | CAWRVQEYGYTF
TRBJ1-5 | - | TRBV6-6 | - | TGTGCCAGCAGTCCCCAGGGACGTGGGCAGCCCCAGCATTTT | CASSPQGRGQPQHF
TRBJ2-1 | once | TRBV5-8 | TRBD1 | TGTGCCGGTAACCGGGACAGGGAAGATGGTGAGCAGTTCTTC | CAGNRDREDGEQFF
TRBJ2-7 | - | TRBV5-1 | - | TGCGCCAGCAGCTTGGAGGGTAGCAGGGTTGACGAGCAGTACTTC | CASSLEGSRVDEQYF
TRBJ2-3 | - | TRBV7-2 | TRBD1 | TGTGCCAGCAGCAGGGGGCAAGATACGCAGTATTTT | CASSRGQDTQYF
TRBJ1-1 | - | TRBV27 | - | TGTGCCAGCAGTTTTGGGGTTTTGGCCGAAGCTTTCTTT | CASSFGVLAEAFF
TRBJ1-5 | - | TRBV7-9 | - | TGTGCCAGCAGCTTCTCAGGGGTTGGGGGCAATCAGCCCCAGCATTTT | CASSFSGVGGNQPQHF
TRBJ2-7 | - | TRBV7-2 | TRBD1 | TGTGCCAGCAGCAGGGGGCTCTACGAGCAGTACTTC | CASSRGLYEQYF
TRBJ2-5 | - | TRBV5-1 | - | TGCGCCAGCAGCCGCACAGGGGAGGGAGAGACCCAGTACTTC | CASSRTGEGETQYF
TRBJ2-7 | - | TRBV6-1 | TRBD2 | TGTGCCAGCCGGAGCGGGGCCTACGAGCAGTACTTC | CASRSGAYEQYF
TRBJ1-1 | - | TRBV29-1 | TRBD1 | TGCAGCGTTCACGGACAGGGATGGGCTTTCTTT | CSVHGQGWAFF
TRBJ2-1 | once | TRBV6-5 | TRBD2 | TGTGCCAGCAGTTCAAAACTAGCGGGCTCCTACAATGAGCAGTTCTTC | CASSSKLAGSYNEQFF
TRBJ2-1 | - | TRBV5-8 | TRBD1 | TGTGCCAGCAGCTTGGCCGGCGGTGGACAGGGGAGGGATGAGCAGTTCTTC | CASSLAGGGQGRDEQFF
TRBJ2-1 | - | TRBV19 | TRBD2 | TGTGCCAGTAGACGGGGGATAGCGGGAGGGACTGCCTACAATGAGCAGTTCTTC | CASRRGIAGGTAYNEQFF
TRBJ1-1 | - | TRBV5-4 | TRBD1 | TGTGCCAGCAGCCATACAGGGGTACCTGAAGCTTTCTTT | CASSHTGVPEAFF